This T cell receptor beta chain emerged from a study of cytomegalovirus exposure and HLA in healthy donors. The data were produced by immunoSEQ multiplex PCR, yet TCRdb's version contains in-frame clones alone and is incomplete. The sample lists some 270,000 clones; 65% to 90% were seen once. Study-level points and caveats: According to a subsequent analysis, TCR clusters identified in the first cohort showed a tendency to co-occur across the roughly 130 validation repertoires. Accounts indicate the classifier identified cytomegalovirus status with strong specificity and sensitivity. The study put some 150 TCR beta chains on its list as cytomegalovirus-associated.

Separation from the roughly 670-subject first cohort characterized the roughly 120-subject validation cohort, to which the donors belonged. For this clone: Its antigen is not known.

In germline, CDR1 is GTSNPN, CDR2 SVGIG (reference sequence). This CDR3 region has 12 residues. Trimming left V 3 bases short and J 4 bases short, with 9 bases between. This sequence originates from a woman between 18 and 30 years old in good health and CMV-seronegative. The chain links TRBV30 to TRBJ2-5; weak D call: TRBD2 (6 bases). Sequencing was carried out using PBMCs. CDR3 in DNA: TGTGCCTGGAGGGGTAGCGGAGAGACCCAGTACTTC. It codes for CAWRGSGETQYF.